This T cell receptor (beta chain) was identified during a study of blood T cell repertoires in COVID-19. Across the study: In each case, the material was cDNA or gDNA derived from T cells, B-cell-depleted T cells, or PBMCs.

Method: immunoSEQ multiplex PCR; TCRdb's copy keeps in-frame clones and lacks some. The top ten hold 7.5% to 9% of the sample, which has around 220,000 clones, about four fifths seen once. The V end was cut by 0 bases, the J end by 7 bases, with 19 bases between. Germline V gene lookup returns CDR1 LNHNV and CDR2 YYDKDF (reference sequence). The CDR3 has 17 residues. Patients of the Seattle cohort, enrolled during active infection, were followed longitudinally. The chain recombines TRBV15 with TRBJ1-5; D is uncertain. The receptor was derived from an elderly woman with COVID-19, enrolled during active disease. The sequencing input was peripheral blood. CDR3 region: CATSRDPPSGLLQPQHF. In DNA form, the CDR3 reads TGTGCCACCAGCAGAGATCCCCCCTCTGGGCTGTTACAGCCCCAGCATTTT.